Below, 8 T cell receptor beta chains from the same sample are listed, as sequenced in a study of blood T cells in healthy people across ages. PCR was performed a second time for roughly 7 to 11 cycles using a sample-barcoded 5' primer and a J-beta primer mix. A single record per CDR3 protein comes from TCRdb applying MiXCR to the 5' RACE reads. The sample holds around 1,000,000 distinct CDR3 sequences, approximately 26% seen once. These data are also associated with another study on T cells of mothers and their children.

Sequenced input: blood. The origin of the receptors is a girl under 10 years old in good health.

CDR3 nucleotides: TGTGCCAGGGGACAGTTGAACACTGAAGCTTTCTTT. It translates to CARGQLNTEAFF. The chain is built from TRBV6-4 and TRBJ1-1; 7 nucleotides line up with TRBD1. The CDR3 loop spans 12 amino acids. Looked up from germline, CDR1 is MRHNA and CDR2 is SNTAGT. Germline trimming cut 9 bases from V and 0 bases from J; bases unmatched to any gene: 1.

Only a few counts were recorded for this clonotype. The chain couples TRBV29-1 to TRBJ2-5; no clear D. The V gene's germline CDR1 is SQVTM and CDR2 ANQGSEA. The CDR3 runs to 12 residues. Trimming removed 4 bases from V and 3 bases from J, with 9 bases in between. CDR3: CSVARVEETQYF. CDR3 nucleotide sequence: TGCAGCGTTGCTAGGGTGGAAGAGACCCAGTACTTC.

The sample holds a few counts of this clonotype. The chain's CDR3 is CASSFQRGSTDTQYF. CDR3 in DNA: TGTGCCAGCAGCTTCCAGCGGGGGAGCACAGATACGCAGTATTTT. The chain has TRBV11-2 and TRBJ2-3; 8 bases match TRBD2. The germline gives CDR1 SGHAT, CDR2 FQNNGV. The V segment lost 3 bases and the J segment 0 bases; nucleotides outside the gene matches: 2. The CDR3 is 15 amino acids.

The chain has TRBV28 and TRBJ1-2; D may be TRBD1 (6 bases). The germline V gene has CDR1 MDHEN and CDR2 SYDVKM. V dropped 2 bases and J dropped 2 bases, with 18 bases sitting between them. The CDR3 spans 17 residues. This CDR3 reads CASSLAATGLLNYGYTF. CDR3 coding DNA: TGTGCCAGCAGTTTAGCCGCGACAGGTCTTTTAAACTATGGCTACACCTTC.

On this clonotype: Its ends do not fully match the called genes, so a read error is possible. The gene calls are TRBV6-6 and TRBJ2-5, with 8 positions matching TRBD2. The CDR3 totals 15 residues. Germline V gene data show CDR1 as MNHNY and CDR2 as SVGAGI (reference sequence). The CDR3, as DNA: TGTGCCAGCAGCTACTCGGCCAGCGGGAGAGAGACCCAGTACTTC. This encodes CASSYSASGRETQYF.

V is TRBV2 and J is TRBJ1-1; D uncertain. In germline, CDR1 is SNHLY, CDR2 FYNNEI. Trimming stripped 7 bases from V and 6 bases from J, with 12 bases between. CDR3 length: 12 residues. CDR3 nucleotides: TGTGCCAGCAATTCGCTCCGGGCTGAAGCTTTCTTT. This encodes CASNSLRAEAFF.

This rearrangement joins TRBV14 to TRBJ2-5; D might be TRBD2 (5 bases). The J call may be mistaken, given a closer DNA end match to TRBJ2-7. Germline CDR1 and CDR2: SGHDN and FVKESK. This CDR3 comprises 16 residues. The chain's CDR3 is CASSQNPGIRADEQYF. For the CDR3, the DNA is TGTGCCAGCAGCCAAAATCCGGGAATTAGGGCGGACGAGCAGTACTTC.

The chain couples TRBV10-3 to TRBJ2-7; TRBD2 might be the D (6 bases). The CDR3 length is 15 residues. Deletions cut 0 bases from V and 4 bases from J, with 13 bases between. Looked up from germline, CDR1 is ENHRY and CDR2 is SYGVKD. The CDR3 loop is CAISESGLAAYEQYF. CDR3 sequence (DNA): TGTGCCATCAGTGAGTCGGGGTTAGCGGCGTACGAGCAGTACTTC.